This T cell receptor beta chain was identified during a study of T cell repertoires and leukemia-associated antigens. Looking at the study overall: Effective reads per sample ranged from about 3 to 5.0 million. General observations from the study: No direct test of specificity or function was done for expanded clones. V, J, VDJ and CDR3 counts did not differ significantly among groups.

The V gene end was trimmed by 4 bases and the J gene end by 7 bases; junction bases not matched to a gene: 8. Germline V gives CDR1 SGDLS, CDR2 YYNGEE. The CDR3 covers 14 residues. CD3+ T cells were rested overnight without fetal bovine serum. As for this clonotype: As yet, its antigen is unknown.

TCRdb passed the 5' RACE reads through MiXCR, listing each CDR3 protein once. The data contain around 14,000 distinct CDR3 sequences, 30% to 40% of them singletons. The source is a female donor in good health. Sequencing was done on a sample of CD3+ T cells sorted from blood and cultured. The chain links TRBV9 to TRBJ2-7, with 10 bases identical to TRBD2. CDR3 nucleotides: TGTGCCAGCAGCTTAAGCGGGAGGGCCGGGGAGCAGTACTTC. It codes for CASSLSGRAGEQYF.